These T cell receptor beta chains were read from a single sample in a study of T cell responses to AZD1222 COVID-19 vaccine. Clones were sequenced by immunoSEQ multiplex PCR, and TCRdb holds only the in-frame ones, with some missing. In the table there are about 120,000 clones, around 83% of which are singletons. The sample in question was peripheral blood, obtained 28 days after the second AZD1222 dose. The receptors derive from an adult who received the AZD1222 COVID-19 vaccine. Both conserved end residues are part of each CDR3. A D gene is named only where the DNA matches it firmly. Some rows mark clone size as missing; the rest say once, few, many or name a class of expanded clone.

>TRBJ2-1|-|TRBV29-1|-
TGCAGCGTTGAAGTCCAGGTTGAGTATGAGCAGTTCTTC
CSVEVQVEYEQFF
>TRBJ1-5|-|TRBV6-2/TRBV6-3|-
TGTGCCAGCAGTGGCCAGGGGTTAAATCAGCCCCAGCATTTT
CASSGQGLNQPQHF
>TRBJ2-7|once|TRBV5-1|-
TGCGCCAGCAGCCCCCAGATGATAGGTACGGACGAGCAGTACTTC
CASSPQMIGTDEQYF
>TRBJ1-1|-|TRBV11-2|-
TGTGCCAGCGGACCCATTGGTACCACTGAAGCTTTCTTT
CASGPIGTTEAFF
>TRBJ2-5|once|TRBV7-6|-
TGTGCCAGCAGCGAAGGGGGGGCCTGGGGGCAAGAGACCCAGTACTTC
CASSEGGAWGQETQYF
>TRBJ2-5|-|TRBV6-5|TRBD1
TGTGCCAGCAGTATCCTGCCGGGACAGCAAGAGACCCAGTACTTC
CASSILPGQQETQYF
>TRBJ2-1|once|TRBV19|-
TGTGCCAGTAGCTCAGTGTCCGGTCAGCAGTTCTTC
CASSSVSGQQFF
>TRBJ1-3|-|TRBV6-5|-
TGTGCCAGCAGTTACGGACGGAGCTCTGGAAACACCATATATTTT
CASSYGRSSGNTIYF
>TRBJ2-3|-|TRBV18|-
TGTGCCAGCTCACTTAGCACAGATACGCAGTATTTT
CASSLSTDTQYF
>TRBJ1-1|-|TRBV28|-
TGTGCCAGCAGTCAGCTGGGGAGGGGGGCTGAAGCTTTCTTT
CASSQLGRGAEAFF
>TRBJ1-3|-|TRBV20-1|-
TGCAGTGGACAGTCGGGAAACACCATATATTTT
CSGQSGNTIYF